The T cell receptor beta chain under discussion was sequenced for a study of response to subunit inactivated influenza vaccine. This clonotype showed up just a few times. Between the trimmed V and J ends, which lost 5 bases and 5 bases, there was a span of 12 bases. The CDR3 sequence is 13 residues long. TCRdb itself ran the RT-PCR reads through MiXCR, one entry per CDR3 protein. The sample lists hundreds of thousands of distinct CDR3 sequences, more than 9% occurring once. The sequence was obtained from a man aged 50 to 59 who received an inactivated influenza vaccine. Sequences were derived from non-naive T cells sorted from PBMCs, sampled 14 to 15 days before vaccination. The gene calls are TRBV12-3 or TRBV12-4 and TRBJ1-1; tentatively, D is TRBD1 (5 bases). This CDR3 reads CASSVGGWTEAFF. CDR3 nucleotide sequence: TGTGCCAGCAGTGTGGGGGGTTGGACTGAAGCTTTCTTT.